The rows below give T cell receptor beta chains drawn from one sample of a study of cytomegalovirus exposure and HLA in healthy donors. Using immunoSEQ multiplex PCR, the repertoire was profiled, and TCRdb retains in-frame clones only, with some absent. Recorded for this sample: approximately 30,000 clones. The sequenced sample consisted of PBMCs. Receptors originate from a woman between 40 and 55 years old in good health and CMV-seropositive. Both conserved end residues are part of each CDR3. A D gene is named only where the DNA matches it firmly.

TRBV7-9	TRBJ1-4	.	CASSLNRAEKLFF	TGTGCCAGCAGCCTCAACAGGGCTGAAAAACTGTTTTTT
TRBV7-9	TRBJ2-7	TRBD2	CASSLGRGVSTSFYEQYF	TGTGCCAGCAGCTTAGGCCGGGGGGTGAGCACGAGTTTCTACGAGCAGTACTTC
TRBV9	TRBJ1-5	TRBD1	CASSVGGGLNQPQHF	TGTGCCAGCAGCGTAGGAGGGGGCCTCAATCAGCCCCAGCATTTT
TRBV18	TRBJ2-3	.	CASSPQRGSTDTQYF	TGTGCCAGCTCACCACAACGAGGGAGCACAGATACGCAGTATTTT
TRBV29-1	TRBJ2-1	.	CSVEVNTYNEQFF	TGCAGCGTTGAAGTAAATACCTACAATGAGCAGTTCTTC
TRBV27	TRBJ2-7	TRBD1	CASTPDTGGEQYF	TGTGCCAGCACCCCGGATACAGGGGGAGAGCAGTACTTC
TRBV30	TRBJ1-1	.	CAWDSGNTEAFF	TGTGCCTGGGACAGTGGGAACACTGAAGCTTTCTTT
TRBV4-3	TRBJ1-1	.	CASSQVRGITEAFF	TGCGCCAGCAGCCAAGTCCGGGGTATCACTGAAGCTTTCTTT
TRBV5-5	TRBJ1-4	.	CASSPTPPNEKLFF	TGTGCCAGCAGCCCGACACCACCGAATGAAAAACTGTTTTTT
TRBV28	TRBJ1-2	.	CASSFGGTTYGYTF	TGTGCCAGCAGTTTCGGGGGGACAACCTATGGCTACACCTTC
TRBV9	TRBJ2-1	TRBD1	CASSSRTGGSYNEQFF	TGTGCCAGCAGCTCCCGGACAGGGGGCTCCTACAATGAGCAGTTCTTC
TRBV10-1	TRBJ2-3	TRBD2	CASSETSGRHTDTQYF	TGCGCCAGCAGTGAGACTAGCGGGAGACACACAGATACGCAGTATTTT
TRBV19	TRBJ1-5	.	CASYRGGMGQPQHF	TGTGCCAGTTACCGGGGGGGCATGGGCCAGCCCCAGCATTTT
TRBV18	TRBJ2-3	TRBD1	CASSPPGQGGDTQYF	TGTGCCAGCTCACCACCGGGACAGGGTGGGGATACGCAGTATTTT
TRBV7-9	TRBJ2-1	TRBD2	CASSWTSGSSYNEQFF	TGTGCCAGCAGCTGGACTAGCGGCAGCTCCTACAATGAGCAGTTCTTC
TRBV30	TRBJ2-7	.	CAWSVPGGFSYEQYF	TGTGCCTGGAGTGTCCCAGGGGGGTTCTCCTACGAGCAGTACTTC
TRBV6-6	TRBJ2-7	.	CASSLAGTYEQYF	TGTGCCAGCAGCCTGGCGGGAACCTACGAGCAGTACTTC
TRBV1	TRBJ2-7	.	CTSSRVGLAVRCYEQYF	TGCACCAGCAGCCGGGTAGGACTAGCGGTAAGGTGCTACGAGCAGTACTTC
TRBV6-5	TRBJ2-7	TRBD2	CASRRRAGGYYEQYF	TGTGCCAGCAGGCGCCGAGCGGGAGGGTACTACGAGCAGTACTTC
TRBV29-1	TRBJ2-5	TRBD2	CSVAHLAGETQYF	TGCAGCGTTGCCCACCTAGCGGGGGAGACCCAGTACTTC
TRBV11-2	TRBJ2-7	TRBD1	CASSIGQAYEQYF	TGTGCCAGCAGCATAGGACAGGCCTACGAGCAGTACTTC
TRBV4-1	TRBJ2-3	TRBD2	CASSQWTSGASTDTQYF	TGCGCCAGCAGCCAATGGACTAGCGGGGCCAGCACAGATACGCAGTATTTT